A selection of T cell receptor beta chains follows, all from one sample in a study of cytomegalovirus exposure and HLA in healthy donors. Using immunoSEQ multiplex PCR, the repertoire was profiled, and TCRdb retains in-frame clones only, with some absent. The sample carries some 140,000 clones, 80% to 90% recorded once. The sequencing sample was made of PBMCs. The receptors come from a man aged 18 to 29 in good health and CMV-seropositive. Each CDR3 is given with its conserved first and last residue. D genes are given only for firm matches. Some rows have no size entry. The others give once, few or many, or a class for an expanded clone.

size: NA
V: TRBV7-9
D: TRBD2
J: TRBJ2-5
CDR3: CASSLGSGTSGRETQYF
DNA: TGTGCCAGCAGCTTGGGCTCCGGGACTAGCGGGCGGGAGACCCAGTACTTC

size: NA
V: TRBV5-4
D: NA
J: TRBJ2-7
CDR3: CASSPRWGGDEQYF
DNA: TGTGCCAGCAGCCCGCGGTGGGGGGGCGATGAGCAGTACTTC

size: few
V: TRBV19
D: TRBD1
J: TRBJ2-5
CDR3: CASSIGDRRAKTQYF
DNA: TGTGCCAGTAGTATTGGGGACAGGAGGGCAAAGACCCAGTACTTC

size: NA
V: TRBV6-5
D: TRBD1
J: TRBJ1-6
CDR3: CASRTGGGVRSPLHF
DNA: TGTGCCAGCAGGACAGGGGGCGGGGTGAGGTCACCCCTCCACTTT

size: NA
V: TRBV7-9
D: TRBD2
J: TRBJ2-1
CDR3: CASSLAGGVYYNEQFF
DNA: TGTGCCAGCAGCTTAGCTGGGGGGGTCTACTACAATGAGCAGTTCTTC

size: NA
V: TRBV7-8
D: NA
J: TRBJ2-3
CDR3: CASSSPGLSTDTQYF
DNA: TGTGCCAGCAGCTCCCCGGGACTGAGCACAGATACGCAGTATTTT

size: NA
V: TRBV27
D: NA
J: TRBJ1-4
CDR3: CASSGVPRRTNEKLFF
DNA: TGTGCCAGCAGCGGGGTTCCTCGGCGGACTAATGAAAAACTGTTTTTT

size: NA
V: TRBV19
D: NA
J: TRBJ2-2
CDR3: CASTLFANTGELFF
DNA: TGTGCCAGTACCCTCTTTGCGAACACCGGGGAGCTGTTTTTT

size: NA
V: TRBV2
D: NA
J: TRBJ1-5
CDR3: CASSLRDQPQHF
DNA: TGTGCCAGCAGCCTTAGAGATCAGCCCCAGCATTTT

size: few
V: TRBV6-4
D: NA
J: TRBJ2-7
CDR3: CASSDGPKTHYEQYF
DNA: TGTGCCAGCAGTGACGGCCCCAAAACACACTACGAGCAGTACTTC

size: NA
V: TRBV18
D: TRBD1
J: TRBJ2-3
CDR3: CASSPPMDRGQYF
DNA: TGTGCCAGCTCACCACCGATGGACAGGGGCCAGTATTTT

size: NA
V: TRBV4-1
D: TRBD2
J: TRBJ2-3
CDR3: CASSQAGGLGDTQYF
DNA: TGCGCCAGCAGCCAGGCGGGGGGGCTTGGAGATACGCAGTATTTT

size: NA
V: TRBV6-6
D: NA
J: TRBJ2-3
CDR3: CASSLPSGRADTQYF
DNA: TGTGCCAGCAGCCTCCCCTCCGGGAGAGCCGATACGCAGTATTTT

size: NA
V: TRBV7-6
D: NA
J: TRBJ2-3
CDR3: CASSPTDGESHTQYF
DNA: TGTGCCAGCAGCCCGACCGACGGAGAATCCCATACGCAGTATTTT

size: NA
V: TRBV28
D: NA
J: TRBJ1-2
CDR3: CASSLWEGNYGYTF
DNA: TGTGCCAGCAGTTTATGGGAGGGGAACTATGGCTACACCTTC

size: NA
V: TRBV5-1
D: NA
J: TRBJ2-3
CDR3: CASMASDTTDTQYF
DNA: TGCGCCAGCATGGCTAGCGATACCACAGATACGCAGTATTTT

size: NA
V: TRBV9
D: NA
J: TRBJ2-5
CDR3: CASSGAQETQYF
DNA: TGTGCCAGCAGCGGGGCACAAGAGACCCAGTACTTC

size: NA
V: TRBV30
D: NA
J: TRBJ2-7
CDR3: CAWSVRGPSYEQYF
DNA: TGTGCCTGGAGTGTAAGGGGCCCGTCCTACGAGCAGTACTTC

size: few
V: TRBV6-5
D: TRBD1
J: TRBJ1-1
CDR3: CASSPWDRSETEAFF
DNA: TGTGCCAGCAGTCCCTGGGACAGGTCGGAGACTGAAGCTTTCTTT

size: NA
V: TRBV11-3
D: NA
J: TRBJ2-1
CDR3: CASSSVKAGQGNGYNEQFF
DNA: TGTGCCAGCAGCTCGGTCAAGGCGGGCCAGGGGAATGGGTACAATGAGCAGTTCTTC

size: NA
V: TRBV7-9
D: NA
J: TRBJ1-2
CDR3: CASSTDPPGLTRGYTF
DNA: TGTGCCAGCAGCACAGATCCCCCAGGGCTGACTCGGGGCTACACCTTC

size: NA
V: TRBV7-8
D: NA
J: TRBJ1-5
CDR3: CASSQSGVAKQPQHF
DNA: TGTGCCAGCAGCCAATCGGGGGTAGCAAAACAGCCCCAGCATTTT

size: NA
V: TRBV7-2
D: TRBD1
J: TRBJ1-5
CDR3: CASSLGGTGQPQHF
DNA: TGTGCCAGCAGCTTAGGGGGGACAGGACAGCCCCAGCATTTT

size: NA
V: TRBV7-2
D: NA
J: TRBJ2-3
CDR3: CASSLSGAGTDTQYF
DNA: TGTGCCAGCAGCTTAAGTGGGGCGGGAACAGATACGCAGTATTTT

size: many
V: TRBV6-1
D: TRBD1
J: TRBJ1-5
CDR3: CASSVGQAGYQPQHF
DNA: TGTGCCAGCAGTGTCGGACAGGCCGGATATCAGCCCCAGCATTTT

size: NA
V: TRBV4-3
D: NA
J: TRBJ2-7
CDR3: CASSQAGIPYEQYF
DNA: TGCGCCAGCAGCCAGGCAGGAATACCCTACGAGCAGTACTTC

size: NA
V: TRBV1
D: NA
J: TRBJ2-3
CDR3: CTSSQVLLAGSRRGTDTQYF
DNA: TGCACCAGCAGCCAAGTTCTCCTAGCGGGGTCTAGAAGGGGCACAGATACGCAGTATTTT

size: once
V: TRBV6-5
D: NA
J: TRBJ2-2
CDR3: CASSYIGGGTGELFF
DNA: TGTGCCAGCAGTTACATAGGGGGGGGCACCGGGGAGCTGTTTTTT

size: few
V: TRBV4-1
D: TRBD1
J: TRBJ1-6
CDR3: CASSQPRQGMNSPLHF
DNA: TGCGCCAGCAGCCAACCCCGACAGGGGATGAATTCACCCCTCCACTTT

size: few
V: TRBV4-1
D: NA
J: TRBJ2-7
CDR3: CASSQEASAISYEQYF
DNA: TGCGCCAGCAGCCAAGAAGCAAGCGCCATCTCCTACGAGCAGTACTTC

size: NA
V: TRBV5-6
D: NA
J: TRBJ1-1
CDR3: CASSLRGTEAFF
DNA: TGTGCCAGCAGCCTAAGGGGGACTGAAGCTTTCTTT

size: NA
V: TRBV27
D: TRBD1
J: TRBJ1-1
CDR3: CASNMGTGRGGNTEAFF
DNA: TGTGCCAGCAATATGGGGACAGGGCGAGGGGGAAACACTGAAGCTTTCTTT

size: NA
V: TRBV2
D: NA
J: TRBJ2-2
CDR3: CASSEDNPGGELFF
DNA: TGTGCCAGCAGTGAGGACAACCCGGGCGGGGAGCTGTTTTTT

size: NA
V: TRBV5-1
D: NA
J: TRBJ2-5
CDR3: CASSWMGQQETQYF
DNA: TGCGCCAGCAGCTGGATGGGGCAGCAAGAGACCCAGTACTTC

size: NA
V: TRBV7-9
D: NA
J: TRBJ2-2
CDR3: CASSLDSRGTGELFF
DNA: TGTGCCAGCAGCCTGGACAGCCGGGGCACCGGGGAGCTGTTTTTT

size: NA
V: TRBV7-9
D: NA
J: TRBJ2-7
CDR3: CASSLDRAGEQYF
DNA: TGTGCCAGCAGCCTTGACAGGGCGGGGGAGCAGTACTTC

size: NA
V: TRBV27
D: NA
J: TRBJ1-5
CDR3: CASSGGGHQPQHF
DNA: TGTGCCAGCAGTGGGGGGGGTCATCAGCCCCAGCATTTT

size: NA
V: TRBV7-2
D: TRBD1
J: TRBJ1-2
CDR3: CASSLDRAGYTF
DNA: TGTGCCAGCAGCCTAGACAGGGCTGGCTACACCTTC

size: NA
V: TRBV6-6
D: TRBD1
J: TRBJ1-3
CDR3: CASSYSGQAGNTIYF
DNA: TGTGCCAGCAGTTACTCGGGACAGGCGGGAAACACCATATATTTT

size: NA
V: TRBV28
D: TRBD2
J: TRBJ2-5
CDR3: CASSRGLAGGETQYF
DNA: TGTGCCAGCAGCCGGGGACTAGCGGGAGGCGAGACCCAGTACTTC

size: NA
V: TRBV7-6
D: TRBD2
J: TRBJ2-5
CDR3: CASSPGTSVPEETQYF
DNA: TGTGCCAGCAGCCCCGGGACTAGCGTACCGGAAGAGACCCAGTACTTC

size: NA
V: TRBV12-5
D: NA
J: TRBJ2-5
CDR3: CASGLTGSQETQYF
DNA: TGTGCTAGTGGTTTGACAGGGTCCCAAGAGACCCAGTACTTC

size: NA
V: TRBV11-2
D: NA
J: TRBJ2-1
CDR3: CASSLVPPGATYNEQFF
DNA: TGTGCCAGCAGCCTAGTTCCTCCTGGAGCGACCTACAATGAGCAGTTCTTC

size: NA
V: TRBV6-1
D: NA
J: TRBJ1-3
CDR3: CASSGGGLGYTIYF
DNA: TGTGCCAGCAGCGGCGGGGGACTCGGATACACCATATATTTT

size: NA
V: TRBV7-9
D: NA
J: TRBJ1-1
CDR3: CASSRPTAPNTEAFF
DNA: TGTGCCAGCAGCCGTCCGACAGCCCCAAACACTGAAGCTTTCTTT

size: NA
V: TRBV5-4
D: TRBD1
J: TRBJ1-2
CDR3: CASSLAGTGKWKGYTF
DNA: TGTGCCAGCAGCTTGGCCGGGACAGGGAAATGGAAGGGCTACACCTTC

size: NA
V: TRBV18
D: NA
J: TRBJ1-5
CDR3: CASSPVGSGGNQPQHF
DNA: TGTGCCAGCTCACCCGTCGGGTCAGGGGGCAATCAGCCCCAGCATTTT

size: few
V: TRBV5-6
D: TRBD2
J: TRBJ2-7
CDR3: CASSLGSSGSSEQYF
DNA: TGTGCCAGCAGCTTGGGGAGTAGCGGGAGTTCCGAGCAGTACTTC

size: NA
V: TRBV5-1
D: TRBD2
J: TRBJ2-5
CDR3: CASSLLAGAGETQYF
DNA: TGCGCCAGCAGCTTACTAGCGGGGGCGGGTGAGACCCAGTACTTC

size: NA
V: TRBV9
D: TRBD2
J: TRBJ2-5
CDR3: CASSAGTSRRSETQYF
DNA: TGTGCCAGCAGCGCGGGGACTAGCCGGAGGTCCGAGACCCAGTACTTC

size: NA
V: TRBV5-5
D: TRBD1
J: TRBJ2-5
CDR3: CASSSPGQGKETQYF
DNA: TGTGCCAGCAGCTCACCGGGACAGGGCAAGGAGACCCAGTACTTC

size: NA
V: TRBV6-6
D: TRBD1
J: TRBJ1-5
CDR3: CASSSTGNSNQPQHF
DNA: TGTGCCAGCAGTTCGACAGGGAATAGCAATCAGCCCCAGCATTTT

size: NA
V: TRBV4-3
D: TRBD2
J: TRBJ2-7
CDR3: CASSQDLAGEVYEQYF
DNA: TGCGCCAGCAGCCAAGATCTAGCGGGAGAGGTCTACGAGCAGTACTTC

size: once
V: TRBV7-2
D: TRBD1
J: TRBJ1-2
CDR3: CASSLSTGNYNYGYTF
DNA: TGTGCCAGCAGCTTATCGACAGGGAATTATAACTATGGCTACACCTTC